This T cell receptor (beta chain) was identified in a study of blood T cell repertoires in COVID-19. As handled by the study authors: Amplification of reference gene primers provided the estimated nucleated cell counts. This table comes from immunoSEQ multiplex PCR, and its TCRdb copy is limited to in-frame clones, with some not included. The V and J calls and clone size are taken from that table; D and trimming were inferred from the DNA. This sample has about 130,000 clones, with around 83% found just once. Germline V gene data show CDR1 as MNHEY and CDR2 as SMNVEV (reference sequence). The CDR3 loop spans 16 amino acids. V shed 4 bases and J 3 bases; nucleotides not matched to a gene: 6.

The receptor was isolated from a man in his forties or fifties with active or convalescent COVID-19. The sequenced sample consisted of peripheral blood. The genes are TRBV27 and TRBJ2-7; 13 nucleotides match TRBD2. The CDR3 DNA is TGTGCCAGCAGTTGGGGGACTAGCGGGGCCCTCTACGAGCAGTACTTC. Protein product: CASSWGTSGALYEQYF.